Sequencing of this T cell receptor (beta chain) was carried out in a study of identical twins. Whole-study results and caveats: Modelling underestimated the level of out-of-frame TCR alpha sharing observed in monozygotic twins. Findings depended on cross-sectional statistics rather than tracking the same donors.

This clonotype was observed many times. Its antigen is unknown. A universal primer site was created by template switching, with the cDNA bearing unique molecular identifiers. TCRdb recomputed calls from the 5' RACE reads with MiXCR, one row per CDR3 protein. The repertoire holds around 220,000 distinct CDR3 sequences, with about 10% as singletons. Healthy Caucasian individuals made up all the donors. The CDR3 loop spans 15 amino acids. Looked up from germline, CDR1 is MNHEY and CDR2 is SMNVEV (reference sequence). After removal of 1 base from V and 6 bases from J, the junction contained 5 bases not matched to a gene.

The clonotype comes from a man aged 50 to 59 in good health. The sample was memory T cells sorted from blood. The gene calls are TRBV27 and TRBJ1-5; TRBD1 matches 8 bases. CDR3 in amino acids: CASSLWGQAGQPQHF. In nucleotides, the CDR3 is TGTGCCAGCAGTTTATGGGGACAGGCGGGTCAGCCCCAGCATTTT.